Shown below are 3 T cell receptor beta chains from a single sample sequenced in a study of early stage breast cancer tumors. Clones were read by immunoSEQ multiplex PCR, and TCRdb kept only the in-frame ones, dropping some. The table shows about 5,000 clones, with around three fifths occurring only once. Sequencing used breast tumor tissue. The receptors derive from a person aged 45-65 years with breast cancer.

The chain joins TRBV5-6 to TRBJ2-3; tentatively, D is TRBD1 or TRBD2 (7 bases each). CDR1 is SGHDT, CDR2 YYEEEE, per germline. The V gene lost 3 bases and the J gene lost 6 bases, with 17 bases spanning the gap. The CDR3 is 15 amino acids. The CDR3 loop reads CASSWPSQGGDTQYF. DNA of the CDR3: TGTGCCAGCAGCTGGCCTAGCCAGGGGGGGGATACGCAGTATTTT.

CDR3 in amino acids: CSVEGTGDTEAFF. The CDR3 region has the DNA TGCAGCGTTGAGGGGACAGGGGACACTGAAGCTTTCTTT. This chain links TRBV29-1 with TRBJ1-1; TRBD1 agrees at 10 bases. Germline trimming cut 3 bases from V and 3 bases from J; bases unmatched to any gene: 1. The CDR3 sequence is 13 residues long. The germline gives CDR1 SQVTM, CDR2 ANQGSEA.

V is TRBV12-5 and J is TRBJ2-1, with 7 bases that match TRBD2. Germline CDR1 and CDR2: LGHNT and FRNRAP. V was pared by 3 bases and J by 5 bases, with 7 bases of the junction left unmatched. The CDR3 consists of 15 residues. The CDR3 nucleotides are TGTGCTAGTGGTTTTTACCAGCGGGAAAACAATGAGCAGTTCTTC. Translated: CASGFYQRENNEQFF.